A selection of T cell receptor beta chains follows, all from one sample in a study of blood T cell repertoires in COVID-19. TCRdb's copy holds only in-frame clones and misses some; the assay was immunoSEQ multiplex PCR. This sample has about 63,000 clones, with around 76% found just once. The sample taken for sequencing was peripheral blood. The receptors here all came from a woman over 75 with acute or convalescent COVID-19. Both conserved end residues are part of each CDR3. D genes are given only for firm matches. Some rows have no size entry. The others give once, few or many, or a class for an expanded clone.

CDR3nt: TGTGCCAGCAACCTCCAGGGGAGTGGTGATACGCAGTATTTT
CDR3aa: CASNLQGSGDTQYF
d_gene: NA
v_gene: TRBV5-5
abundance: NA
j_gene: TRBJ2-3

CDR3nt: TGTGCTAGCAGCTTGATCGGGACTAGCGGGAGGAGGGATGGAGAGACCCAGTACTTC
CDR3aa: CASSLIGTSGRRDGETQYF
d_gene: TRBD2
v_gene: TRBV7-7
abundance: few
j_gene: TRBJ2-5

CDR3nt: TGTGCCAGCAGCTCCCTGAGGGAGAACAATGAGCAGTTCTTC
CDR3aa: CASSSLRENNEQFF
d_gene: NA
v_gene: TRBV5-4
abundance: many
j_gene: TRBJ2-1

CDR3nt: TGCAGTGCTAGATTTAGCGGGCCGCAGTACTTC
CDR3aa: CSARFSGPQYF
d_gene: TRBD2
v_gene: TRBV20-1
abundance: NA
j_gene: TRBJ2-7

CDR3nt: TGTGCCAGCAGCTTAGATAGCGGCAGGGAGCAGTTCTTC
CDR3aa: CASSLDSGREQFF
d_gene: NA
v_gene: TRBV11-3
abundance: NA
j_gene: TRBJ2-1

CDR3nt: TGTGCCAGCAGTCAGGGGCGGGGGGGCACCTACGAGCAGTACTTC
CDR3aa: CASSQGRGGTYEQYF
d_gene: TRBD2
v_gene: TRBV6-5
abundance: NA
j_gene: TRBJ2-7

CDR3nt: TGTGCCAGCATCCTGACTAGCGGAAGTGGGGGGACAGATACGCAGTATTTT
CDR3aa: CASILTSGSGGTDTQYF
d_gene: TRBD2
v_gene: TRBV7-9
abundance: NA
j_gene: TRBJ2-3

CDR3nt: TGTGCCAGTAGCCGGGACAGGTTTGGAGAGCAGTACTTC
CDR3aa: CASSRDRFGEQYF
d_gene: TRBD1
v_gene: TRBV19
abundance: NA
j_gene: TRBJ2-7

CDR3nt: TGTGCCAGTAGTGGTTACATCGATTCACCCCTCCACTTT
CDR3aa: CASSGYIDSPLHF
d_gene: NA
v_gene: TRBV19
abundance: NA
j_gene: TRBJ1-6

CDR3nt: TGTGCCAGCAGTTACTCGAGGCCGAAAGCTGAAGCTTTCTTT
CDR3aa: CASSYSRPKAEAFF
d_gene: NA
v_gene: TRBV6-6
abundance: NA
j_gene: TRBJ1-1

CDR3nt: TGTGCCAGAAGCTTGGGGGACAGGATCCTTATCTCTGGAAACACCATATATTTT
CDR3aa: CARSLGDRILISGNTIYF
d_gene: TRBD1
v_gene: TRBV5-3
abundance: NA
j_gene: TRBJ1-3

CDR3nt: TGTGCCAGCAGTGCTACAGCCGAGACCCAGTACTTC
CDR3aa: CASSATAETQYF
d_gene: NA
v_gene: TRBV2
abundance: NA
j_gene: TRBJ2-5

CDR3nt: TGCGCCAGCAGCCGGTTAGGAGGGGCCGGGGAGCTGTTTTTT
CDR3aa: CASSRLGGAGELFF
d_gene: NA
v_gene: TRBV5-1
abundance: NA
j_gene: TRBJ2-2

CDR3nt: TGTGCCTGGCAGGGACAGGGGGCAAGGGATTCACCCCTCCACTTT
CDR3aa: CAWQGQGARDSPLHF
d_gene: TRBD1
v_gene: TRBV30
abundance: NA
j_gene: TRBJ1-6

CDR3nt: TGTGCCAGCAGCCCTACGGGGGGAGAGCAGTACTTC
CDR3aa: CASSPTGGEQYF
d_gene: TRBD2
v_gene: TRBV11-3
abundance: once
j_gene: TRBJ2-7

CDR3nt: TGTGCCAGCAGCAGGGGCGAAACCAATGAGCAGTTCTTC
CDR3aa: CASSRGETNEQFF
d_gene: NA
v_gene: TRBV7-9
abundance: NA
j_gene: TRBJ2-1

CDR3nt: TGTGCCAGCTCACCCACTGGCAGGGATGGAGCCCAGCATTTT
CDR3aa: CASSPTGRDGAQHF
d_gene: NA
v_gene: TRBV18
abundance: NA
j_gene: TRBJ1-5

CDR3nt: TGCGCCAGCAGCAGTAGCGGGACCGACAATGAGCAGTTCTTC
CDR3aa: CASSSSGTDNEQFF
d_gene: TRBD2
v_gene: TRBV5-1
abundance: few
j_gene: TRBJ2-1